One TCR beta chain is described in this entry. The antigen remains unidentified. The sample belongs to a study of graft-versus-host responses after intestinal transplantation. Study-level background: Anti-thymocyte globulin induction, then tacrolimus and steroids for about 3 years, went to all recipients.

Germline V gene sequence: CDR1 SGHAT, CDR2 FQNNGV. This CDR3 spans 15 amino acids. V trimming: 4 bases; J trimming: 10 bases; junction bases outside the gene matches: 13. Broader study findings: The recipient marrow held GvH clones, and some of them showed up first in ileum or blood. Allograft graft-versus-host to host-versus-graft clonal ratios ran high in patients with graft-donor T cell macrochimerism. An association linked early post-transplant HvG declines with peak circulating GvH clone levels.

Assay used: immunoSEQ multiplex PCR; TCRdb lists only in-frame clones, some missing. The sample shows fewer than 95,000 clones, about 93% of them seen only once. Source: unstimulated CD8+ T cells sorted from spleen or lymph node cells, taken before intestinal transplant. This chain uses TRBV11-2 with TRBJ1-3; 7 bases line up with TRBD1. This receptor was taken from a human donor who received an intestinal transplant. For the CDR3, the DNA is TGTGCCAGCAGCTCCGCCGGGACAGAGGCGGAGACCATATATTTT. Its protein is CASSSAGTEAETIYF.